A single sample gave rise to the 21 T cell receptor beta chains below, sequenced in a study of T cells in women clearing cervical HPV infection. Sequencing used immunoSEQ multiplex PCR; TCRdb keeps in-frame clones, though not all of them. This sample lists 25,000 to 30,000 clones; its ten largest clones have roughly 15%. The sample taken for sequencing was blood buffy coat. These receptors all come from a woman aged 18-69 years with a cervical HPV16 infection that either progressed to CIN3+ or cleared (not recorded which).

As for this clone: The missing CDR3 end, 3 residues past where the read stops, is filled in from the germline J gene. V usage is TRBV15 and J usage is TRBJ1-6; D might be TRBD1 (5 bases). The CDR3 contains 16 residues. Germline V lookup: CDR1 LNHNV, CDR2 YYDKDF (reference sequence). V was pared by 6 bases and J by 2 bases, with 14 bases between. CDR3 bases read: TGTGCCACCAGAGAGGGGAAGGGCACCTATAATTCACCC. This sequence encodes CATREGKGTYNSP. The complete CDR3 protein is CATREGKGTYNSPLHF.

Note on this clone: The sequence runs out 3 residues before the end of the CDR3; the remainder is reconstructed from the germline J gene. The chain couples TRBV9 to TRBJ2-5, with 7 bases matching TRBD2. V shed 4 bases and J 4 bases; nucleotides not matched to a gene: 10. CDR1 and CDR2 (germline): SGDLS, YYNGEE. This CDR3 comprises 15 residues. CDR3 sequence: CASSLRAGSGETQYF. The CDR3 bases that were read are TGTGCCAGCAGCCTCCGAGCGGGAAGTGGAGAGACC.

On this clone itself: From the germline J gene comes the end of the CDR3, since the read stops 3 residues before it. The chain employs TRBV5-6 and TRBJ1-2; D unresolved. The CDR3 sequence is 13 residues long. Trimming shortened V by 2 bases and J by 2 bases, and 7 bases separated the two germline ends. Germline CDR1 is SGHDT and CDR2 is YYEEEE. The CDR3 loop is CASSFGGNYGYTF. Partial CDR3 DNA: TGTGCCAGCAGCTTCGGAGGGAACTATGGC.

With respect to this clone: The sequence runs out 3 residues before the end of the CDR3; the remainder is reconstructed from the germline J gene. This chain joins TRBV7-9 and TRBJ1-2; D is ambiguous. Germline CDR1 is SEHNR and CDR2 is FQNEAQ (reference sequence). V gave up 0 bases and J gave up 3 bases, with 5 bases separating them. This CDR3 spans 13 amino acids. The CDR3 DNA, read in part, is TGTGCCAGCAGCTTAGCTCCGGACTATGGC. Translated, it gives CASSLAPDYG. The entire CDR3 is CASSLAPDYGYTF.

As to this clone: The read ends 3 residues before the CDR3 terminus; that terminus is restored from the germline J gene. The chain links TRBV19 to TRBJ2-3, with 7 bases fitting TRBD1. CDR3 size: 17 residues. Germline values: CDR1 LNHDA, CDR2 SQIVND (reference sequence). The trim removed 6 bases at V and 3 bases at J, leaving 15 bases unmatched. This CDR3 reads CASSLGQLSGVTDTQYF. The DNA read from the CDR3 is TGTGCCAGTAGCCTGGGACAGCTTTCTGGGGTAACAGATACG.

CDR3 sequence reads: CASKLPGLAGNEQYF. The DNA read from the CDR3 is TGTGCCAGCAAGCTACCGGGACTAGCGGGAAACGAG. The chain uses TRBV5-5 and TRBJ2-7; 13 bases match TRBD2. Read sequence stops 3 residues before the CDR3 end, and the germline J gene provides the missing end. V trimming: 6 bases; J trimming: 5 bases; junction bases outside the gene matches: 8. This CDR3 spans 15 amino acids. The germline V gene has CDR1 SGHKS and CDR2 YYEKEE (reference sequence). The entire variable domain, with the rest obtained from reference TRBV5-5 and TRBJ2-7, is as follows: DAGVTQSPTHLIKTRGQQVTLRCSPISGHKSVSWYQQVLGQGPQFIFQYYEKEERGRGNFPDRFSARQFPNYSSELNVNALLLGDSALYLCASKLPGLAGNEQYFGPGTRLTVT.

This CDR3 reads CASKVGPGGVYNEQFF. Incomplete CDR3 DNA: TGTGCCAGCAAGGTGGGTCCAGGGGGTGTCTACAATGAG. V is TRBV6-2 or TRBV6-3 and J is TRBJ2-1; 7 nucleotides agree with TRBD1. The read finishes 3 residues shy of the CDR3 end, and the germline J gene is used to complete it. Germline CDR1 is MNHEY and CDR2 is SVGEGT. V gave up 7 bases and J gave up 3 bases; unmatched junction bases: 12. This CDR3 has 16 residues.

Regarding this clone: From the germline J gene comes the end of the CDR3, since the read stops 3 residues before it. This sample includes further DNA sequences coding for the same CDR3. The genes are TRBV7-8 and TRBJ1-3; D may be TRBD1 (5 bases). CDR1 and CDR2 (germline): SGHVS, FQNEAQ. The length of the CDR3 is 15 residues. V lost 0 bases, J lost 4 bases, and 10 bases lay in between. CDR3 residues: CASSLAGLRGNTIYF. The sequenced part of the CDR3 DNA is TGTGCCAGCAGCTTAGCGGGGCTCAGGGGAAACACC.

In the case of this clone: With the read ending 3 residues before the CDR3 end, the germline J gene is used to fill in that end. Other DNA sequences within the sample encode an identical CDR3. The chain has TRBV7-2 and TRBJ1-3; perhaps TRBD1 as D (6 bases). Per the germline V gene, CDR1 is SGHTA and CDR2 is FQGNSA. The CDR3 has 14 residues. V was clipped by 5 bases and J by 4 bases, with 12 bases between them. The CDR3 loop reads CASSTGSAGNTIYF. Incomplete CDR3 DNA: TGTGCCAGCAGCACAGGGTCTGCAGGAAACACC.

Notes on this clone: The CDR3 end is not reached by the read, which stops 3 residues before it; the germline J gene fills it in. This sequence joins TRBV7-9 and TRBJ1-1, with D unresolved. The CDR3 totals 14 residues. Germline V gene data show CDR1 as SEHNR and CDR2 as FQNEAQ (reference sequence). Incomplete CDR3 DNA: TGTGCCAGCAGGTTGACGGCCCTTGCGGAGACA. As protein: CASRLTALAET. The whole CDR3 protein is CASRLTALAETAFF.

Worth noting for this clone: The CDR3 extends 3 residues past the end of the read, so its final part is completed from the germline J gene. The chain has TRBV28 and TRBJ1-2, with TRBD1 as a possible D gene (6 bases). The CDR3 sequence is 14 residues long. The germline V and J ends were trimmed by 2 bases and 4 bases, with 11 bases remaining between them. Germline values: CDR1 MDHEN, CDR2 SYDVKM. The part of the CDR3 DNA that was read is TGTGCCAGCAGTTTAGGGGGACATATCTATGGC. Residues: CASSLGGHIYG. The full CDR3 protein is CASSLGGHIYGYTF.

Turning to this clone: The read stops 3 residues short of the end of the CDR3; the missing end is completed from the germline J gene. Within the sample, other DNA sequences also encode this same CDR3. J is TRBJ2-5 and V is TRBV5-1, with no clear D. The CDR3 is 14 amino acids. The V gene's germline CDR1 is SGHRS and CDR2 YFSETQ. V lost 0 bases to trimming and J lost 5 bases, with 11 bases between them. CDR3 DNA, as far as it was read: TGCGCCAGCAGCTTGGCACCAAACGCGGAGACC. Amino acid sequence: CASSLAPNAET. The full CDR3 reads CASSLAPNAETQYF.

In regard to this clone: The read comes to an end 3 residues before the CDR3 does, leaving the germline J gene to fill in the end. The V and J genes are TRBV27 and TRBJ2-1; TRBD2 aligns across 10 bases. This CDR3 has 17 residues. J lost 5 bases, V lost 6 bases, and 13 bases had no gene match. The V gene's germline CDR1 is MNHEY and CDR2 SMNVEV (reference sequence). The CDR3: CASSNSILAGKHNEQFF. The part of the CDR3 DNA that was read is TGTGCCAGCAGCAATTCGATACTAGCGGGAAAACACAATGAG.

As regards this clone: The sequenced fragment ends 3 residues before the CDR3 boundary, so the rest is inferred from the germline J gene. The chain is built from TRBV7-8 and TRBJ1-2; D ambiguous. From germline, CDR1 is SGHVS and CDR2 FQNEAQ. CDR3 size: 14 residues. The covered CDR3 bases are TGTGCCAGCAGCTTAGGGACTAGCGGGGATACC. It translates to CASSLGTSGDT. The full CDR3 sequence reads CASSLGTSGDTYTF.

Note on this clone: The read ends 3 residues shy of where the CDR3 ends; the end is completed using the germline J gene. The V call is TRBV20-1, the J call TRBJ1-6, with D possibly matching TRBD1 (5 bases). Trimming shortened V by 3 bases and J by 8 bases, and 11 bases separated the two germline ends. The length of the CDR3 is 13 residues. Germline CDR1 and CDR2: DFQATT and SNEGSKA (reference sequence). Incomplete CDR3 DNA: TGCAGTGCTAGTGAAGACAGATATTCACCC. It yields the protein CSASEDRYSP. The whole CDR3 protein reads CSASEDRYSPLHF.

Turning to this clone: The read terminates 3 residues ahead of where the CDR3 ends, so the germline J gene completes it. This sequence joins TRBV7-9 and TRBJ2-7; D is possibly TRBD1 (6 bases). Trimming left V 5 bases short and J 4 bases short, with 12 bases between. The CDR3 is made up of 13 amino acids. The germline V gene has CDR1 SEHNR and CDR2 FQNEAQ (reference sequence). The part of the CDR3 DNA that was read is TGTGCCAGCAGCCCTCAACAGGGTTACGAG. This translates into CASSPQQGYE. The whole CDR3 sequence is CASSPQQGYEQYF.

On this clone: Coverage ceases 3 residues before the CDR3 finishes, and the germline J gene fills in the end. The V gene is TRBV7-2, the J gene TRBJ2-3; 10 nucleotides line up with TRBD2. The CDR3 spans 15 residues. Germline CDR1 and CDR2: SGHTA and FQGNSA. V shed 6 bases and J 2 bases; nucleotides not matched to a gene: 5. The CDR3 loop reads CASSSSGSATDTQYF. Partial CDR3 DNA: TGTGCCAGCAGTTCTAGCGGGAGCGCCACAGATACG. The variable domain in full, completed from reference TRBV7-2 and TRBJ2-3, reads GAGVSQSPSNKVTEKGKDVELRCDPISGHTALYWYRQSLGQGLEFLIYFQGNSAPDKSGLPSDRFSAERTGGSVSTLTIQRTQQEDSAVYLCASSSSGSATDTQYFGPGTRLTVL.

About this clone: The observed sequence ends 3 residues before the CDR3 terminus, with the missing tail filled in from the germline J gene. This rearrangement joins TRBV19 to TRBJ2-1; TRBD2 agrees at 11 bases. With V trimmed by 6 bases and J by 3 bases, 1 base remained unmatched. From germline, CDR1 is LNHDA and CDR2 SQIVND (reference sequence). The CDR3 loop spans 14 amino acids. CDR3 loop: CASSGTSGYNEQFF. CDR3 DNA, as far as it was read: TGTGCCAGTAGCGGGACTAGCGGCTACAATGAG.

A word on this clone: The CDR3 end lies 3 residues beyond the end of the read and is filled in from the germline J gene. The chain joins TRBV18 to TRBJ2-5, with TRBD2 matching 9 bases. The CDR3 runs to 16 residues. Germline V lookup: CDR1 KGHSH, CDR2 LQKENI. Trimming took 0 bases from V and 7 from J; bases not matched to a gene: 9. The CDR3 protein is CASSPPRLAGPATQYF. The CDR3 DNA, read in part, is TGTGCCAGCTCACCACCGCGGCTAGCGGGGCCTGCGACC.

Concerning this clone: The CDR3 is cut off 3 residues early in the read; its end comes from the germline J gene. The chain joins TRBV20-1 to TRBJ2-7; 8 nucleotides match TRBD2. CDR1 and CDR2 from the germline V gene are DFQATT and SNEGSKA (reference sequence). V was pared by 2 bases and J by 4 bases, with 7 bases of the junction left unmatched. This CDR3 is 14 amino acids long. The DNA read from the CDR3 is TGCAGTGCTAGACGTAGCGGGATAAGGTACGAG. This codes for CSARRSGIRYE. The full CDR3 protein is CSARRSGIRYEQYF.

Concerning this clone itself: The read halts 3 residues ahead of the CDR3 end, with the missing end drawn from the germline J gene. This rearrangement joins TRBV7-8 to TRBJ1-2, with D possibly matching TRBD1 (5 bases). The CDR3 covers 15 residues. Per the germline V gene, CDR1 is SGHVS and CDR2 is FQNEAQ. This CDR3 is CASSLGTGTSDSYTF. The CDR3 DNA, read in part, is TGTGCCAGCAGCTTAGGGACCGGGACTAGCGATAGC.